This T cell receptor beta chain was identified in a study of blood T cell repertoires in COVID-19. Overall study: COVID-19 samples, acute and convalescent, were from the United States, Italy and Spain. PBMCs, B-cell-depleted T cells, or T cells provided the cDNA or gDNA that made up the material.

Original handling: By means of reference gene primer amplification, nucleated cell counts were estimated. Profiling relied on immunoSEQ multiplex PCR, and the TCRdb table lists in-frame clones only, not all of them. The V and J calls and clone size were taken over from that table, and D and trimming were inferred from the DNA. Among roughly 210,000 clones, 88% were seen once, and the ten largest hold around 1.6%. The sequenced material came from peripheral blood. The receptor was derived from a man between 65 and 80 years old with acute or convalescent COVID-19.

CDR3 region: CASSLGAEGSNEQYF. DNA for the CDR3: TGTGCCAGCAGCTTGGGGGCGGAAGGGAGTAACGAGCAGTACTTC. V gene TRBV5-4 combines with J gene TRBJ2-7; D may be TRBD2 (5 bases). Trimming cost V 0 bases and J 5 bases, with 15 bases left between them. Germline assignment: CDR1 SGHNT and CDR2 YYREEE (reference sequence). This CDR3 is 15 amino acids long.